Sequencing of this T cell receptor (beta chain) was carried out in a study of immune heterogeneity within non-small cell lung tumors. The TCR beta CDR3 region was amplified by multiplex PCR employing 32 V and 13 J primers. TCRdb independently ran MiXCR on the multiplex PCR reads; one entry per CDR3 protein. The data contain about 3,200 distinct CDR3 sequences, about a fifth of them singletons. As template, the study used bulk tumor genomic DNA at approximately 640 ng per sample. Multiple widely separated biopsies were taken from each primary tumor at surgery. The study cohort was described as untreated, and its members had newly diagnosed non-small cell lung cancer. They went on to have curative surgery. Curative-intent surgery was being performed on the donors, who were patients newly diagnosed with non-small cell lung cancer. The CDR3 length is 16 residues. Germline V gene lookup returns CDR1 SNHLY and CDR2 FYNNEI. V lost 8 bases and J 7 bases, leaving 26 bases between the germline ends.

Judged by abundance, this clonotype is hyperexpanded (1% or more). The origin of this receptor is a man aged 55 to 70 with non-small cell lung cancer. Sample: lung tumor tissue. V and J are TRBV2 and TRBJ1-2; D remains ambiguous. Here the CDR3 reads CASESSDTQSIRGYTF. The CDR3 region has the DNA TGTGCCAGCGAGAGTAGCGACACACAGAGCATTCGTGGCTACACCTTC. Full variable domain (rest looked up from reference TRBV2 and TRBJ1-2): EPEVTQTPSHQVTQMGQEVILRCVPISNHLYFYWYRQILGQKVEFLVSFYNNEISEKSEIFDDQFSVERPDGSNFTLKIRSTKLEDSAMYFCASESSDTQSIRGYTFGSGTRLTVV.